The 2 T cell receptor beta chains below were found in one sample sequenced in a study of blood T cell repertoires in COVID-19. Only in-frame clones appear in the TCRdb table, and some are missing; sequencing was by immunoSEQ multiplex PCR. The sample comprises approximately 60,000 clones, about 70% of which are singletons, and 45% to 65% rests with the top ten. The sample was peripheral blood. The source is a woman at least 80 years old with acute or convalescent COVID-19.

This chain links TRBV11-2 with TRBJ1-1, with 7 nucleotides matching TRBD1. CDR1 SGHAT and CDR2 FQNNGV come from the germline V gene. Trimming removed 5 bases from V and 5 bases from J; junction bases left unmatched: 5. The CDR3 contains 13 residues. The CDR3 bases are TGTGCCAGCAGCCCACAGGGGCCGACTGAAGCTTTCTTT. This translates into CASSPQGPTEAFF.

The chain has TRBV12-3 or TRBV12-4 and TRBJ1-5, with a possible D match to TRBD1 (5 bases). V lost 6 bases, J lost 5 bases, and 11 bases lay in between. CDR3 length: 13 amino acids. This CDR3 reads CASSLRGDQPQHF. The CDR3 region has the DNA TGTGCCAGCAGCCTTCGGGGGGATCAGCCCCAGCATTTT.